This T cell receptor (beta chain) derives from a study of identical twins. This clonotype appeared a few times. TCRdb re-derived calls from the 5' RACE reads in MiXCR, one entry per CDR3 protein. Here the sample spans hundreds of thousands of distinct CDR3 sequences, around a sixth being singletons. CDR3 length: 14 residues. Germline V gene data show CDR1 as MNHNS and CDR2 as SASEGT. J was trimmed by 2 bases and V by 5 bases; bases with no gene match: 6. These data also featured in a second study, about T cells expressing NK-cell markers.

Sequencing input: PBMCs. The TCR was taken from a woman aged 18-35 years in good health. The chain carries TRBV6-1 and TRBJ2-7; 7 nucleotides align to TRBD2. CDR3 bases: TGTGCCAGCAGTAATGAGGCGGGAGCCTACGAGCAGTACTTC. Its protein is CASSNEAGAYEQYF.